The clone carrying this TCR beta chain was seen more than once but under ten times. Expressed TCRB transcripts were sequenced after all isolated RNA was converted to cDNA. This table comes from immunoSEQ multiplex PCR, and its TCRdb copy is limited to in-frame clones, with some not included. The sample lists about 160,000 clones; approximately 8.4% were seen once. This specimen comes from a study of beta chain features in type 1 diabetes. Background on the study: No patient-donor differences in age, gender, total cells or subset yield.

CDR1 is GTSNPN and CDR2 is SVGIG in the germline V gene (reference sequence). The junction had 6 bases not matched to a gene; V was cut back by 5 bases and J by 4 bases. The CDR3 runs to 14 residues. The TCR sequence derives from a woman aged 18 to 35 in good health. The chain uses TRBV30 and TRBJ2-2; 8 nucleotides align to TRBD2. Material: central memory CD4+ T cells from blood. The CDR3 DNA reads TGTGCCTGGGCGTTCGGGAGGGCCACCGGGGAGCTGTTTTTT. It translates to CAWAFGRATGELFF.